This T cell receptor (beta chain) was recovered during a study of cytotoxic CD8 clonotypes in ibrutinib-treated CLL. General study results and limits: Clonality was higher at ibrutinib response and returned toward baseline at progression. Baseline-level clonality went beyond age-matched healthy donors and moved in step with circulating CD8+ T-cell counts. With treatment, public clonotypes, which were uncommon, either contracted or remained stable.

The planned depth of sequencing spanned 1 in 200,000 to 1 in 1 million T cells. The table came from immunoSEQ multiplex PCR; TCRdb's copy has only in-frame clones and leaves some out. The table lists about 150,000 clones, about 76% of them singletons. This clone was detected once. What it recognizes is unknown. Sequences were derived from PBMCs, sampled after 24 months of ibrutinib treatment. The receptor's source is a human donor with chronic lymphocytic leukemia.

DNA for the CDR3: TGTGCCAGCAGTACCCCCCTGGGCTACGAGCAGTACTTC. Protein product: CASSTPLGYEQYF. The chain combines TRBV6-5 with TRBJ2-7; D gene ambiguous. V gave up 5 bases and J gave up 3 bases, with 11 bases separating them. Germline V lookup: CDR1 MNHEY, CDR2 SVGAGI. CDR3 length equals 13 residues.